This note documents a single TCR beta chain sequence. This specimen comes from a study of blood T cells in healthy people across ages. A sample-barcoded 5' primer and a J-beta primer mix were used in a second PCR of roughly 6 to 11 cycles. MiXCR, run by TCRdb on the 5' RACE reads, gives a single entry per CDR3 protein. The sample carries about 680,000 distinct CDR3 sequences, around half recorded once. The sample taken for sequencing was blood. The TCR was taken from a woman aged 55-70 years in good health.

CDR3 sequence (DNA): TGTGCCAGCATCTTTTATCGGATCTCCTATGGCTACACCTTC. This codes for CASIFYRISYGYTF. The chain recombines TRBV7-2 with TRBJ1-2; D is ambiguous. Trimming removed 7 bases at V and 4 bases at J, with 16 bases between. CDR3 length: 14 residues. CDR1 and CDR2 from the germline V gene are SGHTA and FQGNSA.